This is a list of T cell receptor beta chains from one sample in a study of PD-1 blockade in classical Hodgkin lymphoma. Some clones are missing from TCRdb's copy, which holds only in-frame ones; the method was immunoSEQ multiplex PCR. The data hold about 47,000 clones, with about 80% observed a single time. Material: peripheral blood mononuclear cells (PBMCs), obtained before the fourth cycle of nivolumab. Receptors were obtained from a human donor with classical Hodgkin lymphoma. Both conserved end residues are part of each CDR3. Each record gives: D gene, clone size, V gene, J gene, CDR3 length, CDR3 protein, CDR3 DNA. The D gene is left open where the match is weak. The listing skips clone size in some rows; elsewhere it reads once, few, many or a size class.

d_gene: TRBD1; abundance: -; v_gene: TRBV27; j_gene: TRBJ1-2; len: 16; CDR3aa: CASSSYGTGTKHGYTF; CDR3nt: TGTGCCAGCAGCAGCTACGGGACAGGGACGAAGCATGGCTACACCTTC
d_gene: -; abundance: -; v_gene: TRBV5-4; j_gene: TRBJ2-7; len: 13; CDR3aa: CASSLLGTYEQYF; CDR3nt: TGTGCCAGCAGCTTGCTGGGGACCTACGAGCAGTACTTC
d_gene: -; abundance: -; v_gene: TRBV14; j_gene: TRBJ2-1; len: 15; CDR3aa: CASSQRLTPYNEQFF; CDR3nt: TGTGCCAGCAGCCAAAGACTAACGCCCTACAATGAGCAGTTCTTC
d_gene: -; abundance: -; v_gene: TRBV6-5; j_gene: TRBJ1-6; len: 16; CDR3aa: CASSYSRQFENSPLHF; CDR3nt: TGTGCCAGCAGTTATTCCCGACAGTTCGAGAATTCACCCCTCCACTTT
d_gene: -; abundance: -; v_gene: TRBV15; j_gene: TRBJ2-2; len: 13; CDR3aa: CATSPQNTGELFF; CDR3nt: TGTGCCACCAGCCCCCAGAACACCGGGGAGCTGTTTTTT
d_gene: TRBD1; abundance: -; v_gene: TRBV30; j_gene: TRBJ2-2; len: 15; CDR3aa: CAWDTGTGVTGELFF; CDR3nt: TGTGCCTGGGACACCGGGACAGGGGTTACCGGGGAGCTGTTTTTT
d_gene: -; abundance: -; v_gene: TRBV11-1; j_gene: TRBJ2-5; len: 13; CDR3aa: CASSLGTETAQYF; CDR3nt: TGTGCCAGCAGCTTAGGCACAGAGACAGCCCAGTACTTC
d_gene: TRBD1; abundance: -; v_gene: TRBV7-8; j_gene: TRBJ2-2; len: 15; CDR3aa: CASSLGGRGRRELFF; CDR3nt: TGTGCCAGCAGCTTAGGTGGCAGGGGGCGAAGGGAGCTGTTTTTT
d_gene: -; abundance: -; v_gene: TRBV11-3; j_gene: TRBJ2-1; len: 14; CDR3aa: CASSLQGSVNEQFF; CDR3nt: TGTGCCAGCAGCTTACAGGGGAGTGTCAATGAGCAGTTCTTC
d_gene: TRBD2; abundance: once; v_gene: TRBV5-1; j_gene: TRBJ2-3; len: 17; CDR3aa: CASSLPPSGGQGDTQYF; CDR3nt: TGCGCCAGCAGCTTGCCTCCAAGCGGGGGGCAGGGAGATACGCAGTATTTT
d_gene: -; abundance: medium-sized; v_gene: TRBV11-2; j_gene: TRBJ2-2; len: 15; CDR3aa: CASNPGGTNTGELFF; CDR3nt: TGTGCCAGCAACCCCGGAGGGACGAACACCGGGGAGCTGTTTTTT
d_gene: -; abundance: -; v_gene: TRBV30; j_gene: TRBJ1-5; len: 12; CDR3aa: CAYSGGNQPQHF; CDR3nt: TGTGCCTATTCGGGGGGCAATCAGCCCCAGCATTTT
d_gene: -; abundance: -; v_gene: TRBV2; j_gene: TRBJ2-2; len: 13; CDR3aa: CASRRDHTGELFF; CDR3nt: TGTGCCAGCAGGAGGGACCACACCGGGGAGCTGTTTTTT
d_gene: -; abundance: -; v_gene: TRBV12-5; j_gene: TRBJ2-7; len: 15; CDR3aa: CASGLASGSSYEQYF; CDR3nt: TGTGCTAGTGGTTTGGCCTCAGGAAGCTCCTACGAGCAGTACTTC
d_gene: TRBD1; abundance: -; v_gene: TRBV7-2; j_gene: TRBJ2-5; len: 12; CDR3aa: CASSLGDRAQYF; CDR3nt: TGTGCCAGCAGCTTAGGGGACAGGGCACAGTACTTC
d_gene: -; abundance: -; v_gene: TRBV2; j_gene: TRBJ2-7; len: 12; CDR3aa: CASRGLGHEQYF; CDR3nt: TGTGCCAGCAGAGGCCTCGGGCACGAGCAGTACTTC
d_gene: TRBD2; abundance: -; v_gene: TRBV9; j_gene: TRBJ2-3; len: 17; CDR3aa: CASSIRTSGRALDTQYF; CDR3nt: TGTGCCAGCAGCATACGGACTAGCGGGAGGGCCTTGGATACGCAGTATTTT
d_gene: -; abundance: few; v_gene: TRBV27; j_gene: TRBJ2-1; len: 15; CDR3aa: CASSTRDRRNNEQFF; CDR3nt: TGTGCCAGCAGTACCCGGGACCGCCGAAACAATGAGCAGTTCTTC